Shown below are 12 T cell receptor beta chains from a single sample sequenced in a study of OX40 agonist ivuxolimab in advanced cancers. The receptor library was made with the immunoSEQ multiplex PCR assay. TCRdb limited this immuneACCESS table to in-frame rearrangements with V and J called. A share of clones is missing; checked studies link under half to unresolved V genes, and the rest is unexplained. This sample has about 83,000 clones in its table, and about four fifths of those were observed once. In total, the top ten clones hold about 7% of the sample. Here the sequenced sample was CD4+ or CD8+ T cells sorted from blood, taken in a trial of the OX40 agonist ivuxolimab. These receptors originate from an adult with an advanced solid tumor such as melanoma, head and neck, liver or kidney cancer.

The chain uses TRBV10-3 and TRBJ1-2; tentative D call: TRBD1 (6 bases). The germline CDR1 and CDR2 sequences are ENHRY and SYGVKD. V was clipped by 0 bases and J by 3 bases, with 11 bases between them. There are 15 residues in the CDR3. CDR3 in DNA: TGTGCCATCAGTGAGTCGGCGAGACAGGACTATGGCTACACCTTC. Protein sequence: CAISESARQDYGYTF.

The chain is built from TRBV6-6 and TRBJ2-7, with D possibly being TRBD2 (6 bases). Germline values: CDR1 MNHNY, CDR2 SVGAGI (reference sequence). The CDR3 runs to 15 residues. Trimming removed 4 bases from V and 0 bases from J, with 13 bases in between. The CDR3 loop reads CASSSLGGSSYEQYF. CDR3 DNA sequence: TGTGCCAGCAGTTCTCTTGGGGGGTCCTCCTACGAGCAGTACTTC.

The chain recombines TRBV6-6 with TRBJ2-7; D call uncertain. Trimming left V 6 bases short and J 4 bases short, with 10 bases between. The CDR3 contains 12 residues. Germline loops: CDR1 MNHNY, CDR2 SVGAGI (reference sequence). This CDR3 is CASSRSFYEQYF. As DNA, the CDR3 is TGTGCCAGCAGCCGGTCCTTTTACGAGCAGTACTTC.

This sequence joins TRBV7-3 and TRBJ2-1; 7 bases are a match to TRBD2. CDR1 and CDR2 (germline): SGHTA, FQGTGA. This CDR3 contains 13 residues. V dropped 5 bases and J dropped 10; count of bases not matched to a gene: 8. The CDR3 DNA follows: TGTGCCAGCAGCCCAGGGCTAGCGGAAGAGCAGTTCTTC. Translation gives CASSPGLAEEQFF.

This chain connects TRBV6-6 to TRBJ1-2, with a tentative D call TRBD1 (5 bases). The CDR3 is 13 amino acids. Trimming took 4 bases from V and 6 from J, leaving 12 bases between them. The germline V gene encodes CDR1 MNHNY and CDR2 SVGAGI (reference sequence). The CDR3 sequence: CASSSGGVDGYTF. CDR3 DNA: TGTGCCAGCAGTTCCGGGGGAGTTGATGGCTACACCTTC.

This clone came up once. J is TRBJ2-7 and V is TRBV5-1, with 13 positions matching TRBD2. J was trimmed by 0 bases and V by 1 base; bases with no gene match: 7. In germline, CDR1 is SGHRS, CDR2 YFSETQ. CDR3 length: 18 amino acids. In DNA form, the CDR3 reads TGCGCCAGCAGCTTGAAACTAGCGGGGGGGTCCATCTCCTACGAGCAGTACTTC. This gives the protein CASSLKLAGGSISYEQYF.

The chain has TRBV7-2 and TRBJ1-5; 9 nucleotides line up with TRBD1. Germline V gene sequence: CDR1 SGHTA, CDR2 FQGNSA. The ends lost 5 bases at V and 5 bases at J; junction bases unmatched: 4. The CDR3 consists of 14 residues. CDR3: CASSPRQGDQPQHF. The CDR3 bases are TGTGCCAGCAGCCCTCGACAGGGGGATCAGCCCCAGCATTTT.

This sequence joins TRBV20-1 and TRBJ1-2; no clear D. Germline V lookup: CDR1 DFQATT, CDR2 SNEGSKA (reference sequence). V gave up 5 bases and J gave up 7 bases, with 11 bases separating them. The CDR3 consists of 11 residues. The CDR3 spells CSAWGMRGYTF. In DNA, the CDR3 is TGCAGTGCTTGGGGAATGCGTGGCTACACCTTC.

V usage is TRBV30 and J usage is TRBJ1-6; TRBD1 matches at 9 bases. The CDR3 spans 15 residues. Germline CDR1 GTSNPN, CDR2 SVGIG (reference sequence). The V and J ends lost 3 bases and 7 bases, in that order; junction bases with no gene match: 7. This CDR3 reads CAWRTTGTGNSPLHF. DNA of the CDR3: TGTGCCTGGAGAACCACCGGGACAGGGAATTCACCCCTCCACTTT.

CDR3 sequence (DNA): TGTGCCAGCAGCGCGGAGGACTCCTACGAGCAGTACTTC. The encoded protein is CASSAEDSYEQYF. The chain joins TRBV7-9 to TRBJ2-7, with D maybe TRBD2 (5 bases). CDR1 SEHNR and CDR2 FQNEAQ come from the germline V gene (reference sequence). This CDR3 has 13 amino acids. With 5 bases removed from V and 0 bases from J, the gap between germline ends came to 8 bases.

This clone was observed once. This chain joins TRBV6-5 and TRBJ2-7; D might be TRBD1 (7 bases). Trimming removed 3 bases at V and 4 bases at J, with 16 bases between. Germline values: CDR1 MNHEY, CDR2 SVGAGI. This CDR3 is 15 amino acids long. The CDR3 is CASSYQGGTLYEQYF. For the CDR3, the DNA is TGTGCCAGCAGTTATCAGGGGGGAACCTTATACGAGCAGTACTTC.

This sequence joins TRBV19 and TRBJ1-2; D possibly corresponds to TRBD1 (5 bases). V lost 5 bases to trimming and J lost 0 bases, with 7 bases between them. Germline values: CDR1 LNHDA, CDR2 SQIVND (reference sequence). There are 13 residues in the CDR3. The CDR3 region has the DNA TGTGCCAGTAGTCGGACAACTAACTATGGCTACACCTTC. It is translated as CASSRTTNYGYTF.